This entry describes one T cell receptor beta chain. Primers included in the PCR were 60 Vbeta and 13 Jbeta primers. Generated by immunoSEQ multiplex PCR, the TCRdb table keeps only in-frame clones and is missing some. This sample yields about 160,000 clones, of which roughly 85% are seen a single time; about 2% belongs to the top ten. Trimming took 3 bases from V and 2 from J; bases not matched to a gene: 1. Germline CDR1 is ENHRY and CDR2 is SYGVKD. There are 15 residues in the CDR3. The sample is drawn from a study of cytomegalovirus exposure and HLA in healthy donors. As for the study in general: Genotyping of 400 or so donors showed that about 84% belonged to the Caucasian-associated ancestry cluster.

The source material was PBMCs. This TCR came from a young man in good health and CMV-seropositive. The V gene is TRBV10-3, the J gene TRBJ2-6; 7 nucleotides align to TRBD1. The CDR3, as DNA: TGTGCCATCAGTGAAACAGGGGCTGGGGCCAACGTCCTGACTTTC. Translating gives CAISETGAGANVLTF.